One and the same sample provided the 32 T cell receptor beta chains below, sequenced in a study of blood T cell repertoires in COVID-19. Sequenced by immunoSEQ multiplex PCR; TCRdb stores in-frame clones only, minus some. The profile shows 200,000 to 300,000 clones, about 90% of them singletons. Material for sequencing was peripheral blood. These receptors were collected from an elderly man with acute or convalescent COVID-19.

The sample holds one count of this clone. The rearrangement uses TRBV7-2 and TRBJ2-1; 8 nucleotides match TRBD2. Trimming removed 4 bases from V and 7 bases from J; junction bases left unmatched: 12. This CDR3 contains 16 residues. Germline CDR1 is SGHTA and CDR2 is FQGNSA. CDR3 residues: CASSSRGGASRNEQFF. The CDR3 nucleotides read TGTGCCAGCAGCTCCCGGGGGGGGGCGTCAAGGAATGAGCAGTTCTTC.

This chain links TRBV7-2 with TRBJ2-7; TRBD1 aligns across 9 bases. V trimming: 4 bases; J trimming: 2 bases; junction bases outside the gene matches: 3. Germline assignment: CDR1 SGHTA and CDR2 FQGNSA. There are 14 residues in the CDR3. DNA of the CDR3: TGTGCCAGCAGCTGGGACAGGGCAGCCTACGAGCAGTACTTC. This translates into CASSWDRAAYEQYF. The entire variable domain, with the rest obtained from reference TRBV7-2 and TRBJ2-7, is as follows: GAGVSQSPSNKVTEKGKDVELRCDPISGHTALYWYRQSLGQGLEFLIYFQGNSAPDKSGLPSDRFSAERTGGSVSTLTIQRTQQEDSAVYLCASSWDRAAYEQYFGPGTRLTVT.

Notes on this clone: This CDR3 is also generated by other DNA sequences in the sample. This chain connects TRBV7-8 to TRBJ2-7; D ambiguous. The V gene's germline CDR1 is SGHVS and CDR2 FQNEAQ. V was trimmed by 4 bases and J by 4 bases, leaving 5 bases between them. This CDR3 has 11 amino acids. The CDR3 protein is CASSSYYEQYF. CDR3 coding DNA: TGTGCCAGCAGCTCGTATTACGAGCAGTACTTC. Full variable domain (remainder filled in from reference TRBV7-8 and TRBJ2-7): GAGVSQSPRYKVAKRGQDVALRCDPISGHVSLFWYQQALGQGPEFLTYFQNEAQLDKSGLPSDRFFAERPEGSVSTLKIQRTQQEDSAVYLCASSSYYEQYFGPGTRLTVT.

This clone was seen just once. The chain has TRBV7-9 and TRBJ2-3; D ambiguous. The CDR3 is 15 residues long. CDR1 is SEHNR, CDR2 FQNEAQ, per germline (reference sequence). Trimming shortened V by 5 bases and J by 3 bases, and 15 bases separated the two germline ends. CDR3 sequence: CASSPPFRVTDTQYF. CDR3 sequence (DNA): TGTGCCAGCAGCCCCCCGTTCCGGGTTACAGATACGCAGTATTTT.

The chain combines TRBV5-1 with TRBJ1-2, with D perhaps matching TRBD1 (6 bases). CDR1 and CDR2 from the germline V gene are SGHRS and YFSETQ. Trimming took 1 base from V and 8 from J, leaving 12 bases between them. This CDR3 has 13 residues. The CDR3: CASSLPGEGGYTF. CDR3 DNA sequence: TGCGCCAGCAGCTTGCCAGGGGAAGGCGGCTACACCTTC.

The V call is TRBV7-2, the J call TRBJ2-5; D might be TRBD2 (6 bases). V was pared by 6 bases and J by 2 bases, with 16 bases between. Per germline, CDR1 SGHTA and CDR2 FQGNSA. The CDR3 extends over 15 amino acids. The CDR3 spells CASRPPWGRQETQYF. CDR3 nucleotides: TGTGCCAGCAGGCCCCCTTGGGGGAGGCAAGAGACCCAGTACTTC.

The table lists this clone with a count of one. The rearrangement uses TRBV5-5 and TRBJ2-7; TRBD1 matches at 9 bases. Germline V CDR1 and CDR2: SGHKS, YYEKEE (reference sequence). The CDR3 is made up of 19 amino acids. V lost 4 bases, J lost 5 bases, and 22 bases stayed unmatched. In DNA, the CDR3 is TGTGCCAGCAGCCCCATAGGACAACGGGCTTGGGGACAGGGCGACGAGCAGTACTTC. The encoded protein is CASSPIGQRAWGQGDEQYF.

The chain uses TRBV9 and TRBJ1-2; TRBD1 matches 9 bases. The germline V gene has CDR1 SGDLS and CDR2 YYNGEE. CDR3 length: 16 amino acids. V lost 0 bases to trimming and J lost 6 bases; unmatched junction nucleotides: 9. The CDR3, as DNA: TGTGCCAGCAGCGTAGCGGGACAGGGAGTTTCTAATGGCTACACCTTC. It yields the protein CASSVAGQGVSNGYTF.

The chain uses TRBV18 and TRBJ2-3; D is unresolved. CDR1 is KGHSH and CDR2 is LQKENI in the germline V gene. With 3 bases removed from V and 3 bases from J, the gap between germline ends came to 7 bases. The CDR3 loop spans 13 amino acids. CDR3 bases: TGTGCCAGCTCACCTTCCGCGACAGATACGCAGTATTTT. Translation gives CASSPSATDTQYF.

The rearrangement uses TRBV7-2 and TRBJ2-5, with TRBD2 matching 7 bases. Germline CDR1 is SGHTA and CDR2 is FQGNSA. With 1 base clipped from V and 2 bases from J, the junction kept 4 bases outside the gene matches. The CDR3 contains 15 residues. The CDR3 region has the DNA TGTGCCAGCAGCTTAGACGGGGGGATACAAGAGACCCAGTACTTC. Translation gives CASSLDGGIQETQYF.

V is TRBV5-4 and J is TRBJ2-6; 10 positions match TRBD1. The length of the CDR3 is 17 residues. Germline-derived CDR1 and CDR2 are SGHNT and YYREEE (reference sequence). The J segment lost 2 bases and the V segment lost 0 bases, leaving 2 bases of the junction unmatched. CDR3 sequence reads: CASSLGGQGAGANVLTF. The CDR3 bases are TGTGCCAGCAGCTTGGGTGGACAGGGGGCTGGGGCCAACGTCCTGACTTTC.

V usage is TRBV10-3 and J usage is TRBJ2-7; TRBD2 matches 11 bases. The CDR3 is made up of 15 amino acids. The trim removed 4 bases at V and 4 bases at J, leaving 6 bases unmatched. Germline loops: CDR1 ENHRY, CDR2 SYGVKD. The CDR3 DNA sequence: TGTGCCATCAGTGTTACTAGCGGGAGTCAGTACGAGCAGTACTTC. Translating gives CAISVTSGSQYEQYF.

DNA for the CDR3: TGTGCCAGTAGTTCCCGGGGGGAGACAGATACGCAGTATTTT. This gives the protein CASSSRGETDTQYF. V and J are TRBV19 and TRBJ2-3; 7 bases map to TRBD2. CDR3 length: 14 amino acids. Germline V CDR1 and CDR2: LNHDA, SQIVND (reference sequence). J was trimmed by 3 bases and V by 5 bases; bases with no gene match: 5.

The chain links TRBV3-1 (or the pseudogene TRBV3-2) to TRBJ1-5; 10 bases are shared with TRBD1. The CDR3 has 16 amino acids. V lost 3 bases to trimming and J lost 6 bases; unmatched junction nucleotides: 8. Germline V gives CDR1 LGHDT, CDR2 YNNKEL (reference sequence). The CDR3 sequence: CASSQRGDRGRQPQHF. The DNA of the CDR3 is TGTGCCAGCAGCCAGAGGGGGGACAGGGGACGTCAGCCCCAGCATTTT.

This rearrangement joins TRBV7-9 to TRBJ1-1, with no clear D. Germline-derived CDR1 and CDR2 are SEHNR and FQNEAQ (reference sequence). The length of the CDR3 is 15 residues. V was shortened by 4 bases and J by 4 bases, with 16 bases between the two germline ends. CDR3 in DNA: TGTGCCAGCAGCTCTCGCCTCGGGGATTTCACTGAAGCTTTCTTT. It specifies CASSSRLGDFTEAFF.

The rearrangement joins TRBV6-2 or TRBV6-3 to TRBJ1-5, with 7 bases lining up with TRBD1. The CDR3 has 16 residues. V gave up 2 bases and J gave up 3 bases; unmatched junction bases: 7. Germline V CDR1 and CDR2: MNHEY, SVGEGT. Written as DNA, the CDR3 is TGTGCCAGCAGTTACAGTCAACAGGGGTACAATCAGCCCCAGCATTTT. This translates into CASSYSQQGYNQPQHF.

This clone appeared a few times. DNA of the CDR3: TGTGCCAGCAGCCCGGCCGGGACAGACTACGAGCAGTACTTC. This translates into CASSPAGTDYEQYF. This chain connects TRBV7-6 to TRBJ2-7; 7 bases are shared with TRBD1. J was trimmed by 3 bases and V by 5 bases; bases with no gene match: 7. Germline V gives CDR1 SGHVS, CDR2 FNYEAQ. The length of the CDR3 is 14 residues.

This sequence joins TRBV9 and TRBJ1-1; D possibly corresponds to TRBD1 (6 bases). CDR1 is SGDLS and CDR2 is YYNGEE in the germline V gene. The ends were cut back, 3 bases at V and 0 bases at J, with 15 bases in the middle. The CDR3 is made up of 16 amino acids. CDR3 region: CASSASLDRLNTEAFF. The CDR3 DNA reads TGTGCCAGCAGCGCAAGCCTCGACAGGTTGAACACTGAAGCTTTCTTT.

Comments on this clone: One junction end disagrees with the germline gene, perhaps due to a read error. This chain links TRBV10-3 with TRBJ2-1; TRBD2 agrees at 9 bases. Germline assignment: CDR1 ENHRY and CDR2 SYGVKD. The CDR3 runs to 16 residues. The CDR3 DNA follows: TGTGCCATCAGTGGGAGGGGGACTAGCTCCTTCAATGAGCAGTTCTTC. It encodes CAISGRGTSSFNEQFF.

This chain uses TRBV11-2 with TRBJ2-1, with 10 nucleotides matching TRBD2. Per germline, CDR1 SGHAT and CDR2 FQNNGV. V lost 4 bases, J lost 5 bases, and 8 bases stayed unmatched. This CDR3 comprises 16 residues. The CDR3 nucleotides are TGTGCCAGCAGCTCCCAAGCCACTAGCGGGGACAATGAGCAGTTCTTC. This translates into CASSSQATSGDNEQFF.

For the CDR3, the DNA is TGTGCCAGCAGCTTCAGGGGCGCGAACACCGGGGAGCTGTTTTTT. Protein sequence: CASSFRGANTGELFF. J is TRBJ2-2 and V is TRBV11-2; D perhaps matches TRBD1 (6 bases). V gave up 3 bases and J gave up 0 bases, with 8 bases separating them. The CDR3 has 15 amino acids. CDR1 is SGHAT, CDR2 FQNNGV, per germline.

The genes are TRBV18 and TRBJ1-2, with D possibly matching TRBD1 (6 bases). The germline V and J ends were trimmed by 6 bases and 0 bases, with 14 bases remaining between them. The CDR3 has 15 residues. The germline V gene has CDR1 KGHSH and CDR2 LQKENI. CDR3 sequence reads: CASSPSGQPNYGYTF. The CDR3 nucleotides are TGTGCCAGCTCCCCTTCAGGACAGCCTAACTATGGCTACACCTTC.

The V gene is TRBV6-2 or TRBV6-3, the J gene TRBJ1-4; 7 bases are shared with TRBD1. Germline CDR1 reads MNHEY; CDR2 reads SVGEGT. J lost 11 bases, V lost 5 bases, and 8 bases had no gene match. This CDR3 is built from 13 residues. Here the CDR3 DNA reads TGTGCCAGCAGTCTCCGGACAGGAAGGAAACTGTTTTTT. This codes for CASSLRTGRKLFF.

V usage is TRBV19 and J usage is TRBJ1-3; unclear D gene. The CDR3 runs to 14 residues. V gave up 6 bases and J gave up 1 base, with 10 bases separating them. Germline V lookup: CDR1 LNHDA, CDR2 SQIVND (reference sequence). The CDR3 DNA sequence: TGTGCCAGTAGGCTGACAAGTTCTGGAAACACCATATATTTT. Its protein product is CASRLTSSGNTIYF.

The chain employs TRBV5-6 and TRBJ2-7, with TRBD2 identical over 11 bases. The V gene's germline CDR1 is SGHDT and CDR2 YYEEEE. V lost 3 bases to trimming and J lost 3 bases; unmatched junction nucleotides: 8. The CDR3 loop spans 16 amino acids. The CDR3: CASSSTRLAGSYEQYF. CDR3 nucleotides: TGTGCCAGCAGCTCGACTCGACTAGCGGGGAGCTACGAGCAGTACTTC. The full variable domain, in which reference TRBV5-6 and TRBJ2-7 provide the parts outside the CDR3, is DAGVTQSPTHLIKTRGQQVTLRCSPKSGHDTVSWYQQALGQGPQFIFQYYEEEERQRGNFPDRFSGHQFPNYSSELNVNALLLGDSALYLCASSSTRLAGSYEQYFGPGTRLTVT.

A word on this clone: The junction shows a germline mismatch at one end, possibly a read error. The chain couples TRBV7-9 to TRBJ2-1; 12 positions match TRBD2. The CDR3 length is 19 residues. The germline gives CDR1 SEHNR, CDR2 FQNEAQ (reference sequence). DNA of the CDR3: TGTGCCAGCAGCTTAGGTCTAGCGGGAGGGCCGCGACTCTACGATGAGCAGTTCTTC. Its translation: CASSLGLAGGPRLYDEQFF.

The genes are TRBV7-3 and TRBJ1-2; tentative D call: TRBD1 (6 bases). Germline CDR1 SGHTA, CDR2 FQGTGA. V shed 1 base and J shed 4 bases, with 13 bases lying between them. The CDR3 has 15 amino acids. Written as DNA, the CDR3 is TGTGCCAGCAGCTTAAGTGGGGGGGCTGTCTATGGCTACACCTTC. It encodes CASSLSGGAVYGYTF. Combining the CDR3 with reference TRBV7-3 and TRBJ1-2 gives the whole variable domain GAGVSQTPSNKVTEKGKYVELRCDPISGHTALYWYRQSLGQGPEFLIYFQGTGAADDSGLPNDRFFAVRPEGSVSTLKIQRTERGDSAVYLCASSLSGGAVYGYTFGSGTRLTVV.

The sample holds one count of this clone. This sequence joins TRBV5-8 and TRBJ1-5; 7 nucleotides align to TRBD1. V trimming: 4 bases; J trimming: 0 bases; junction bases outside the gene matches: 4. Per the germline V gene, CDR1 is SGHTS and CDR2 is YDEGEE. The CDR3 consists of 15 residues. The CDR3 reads CASSQDRDSNQPQHF. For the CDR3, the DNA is TGTGCCAGCAGCCAAGACAGGGATAGCAATCAGCCCCAGCATTTT.

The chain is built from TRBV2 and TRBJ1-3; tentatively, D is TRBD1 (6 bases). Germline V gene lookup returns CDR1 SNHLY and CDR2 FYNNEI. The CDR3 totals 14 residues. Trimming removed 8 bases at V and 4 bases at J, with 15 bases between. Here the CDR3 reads CASSFTGSGNTIYF. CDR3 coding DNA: TGTGCCAGCTCCTTTACAGGGAGCGGAAACACCATATATTTT.

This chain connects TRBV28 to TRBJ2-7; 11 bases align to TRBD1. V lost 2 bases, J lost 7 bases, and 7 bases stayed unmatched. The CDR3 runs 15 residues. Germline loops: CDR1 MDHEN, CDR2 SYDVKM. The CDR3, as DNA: TGTGCCAGCAGTTTACTCGGGACAGGGGGTTGGGAGCAGTACTTC. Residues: CASSLLGTGGWEQYF. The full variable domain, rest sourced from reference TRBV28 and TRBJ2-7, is DVKVTQSSRYLVKRTGEKVFLECVQDMDHENMFWYRQDPGLGLRLIYFSYDVKMKEKGDIPEGYSVSREKKERFSLILESASTNQTSMYLCASSLLGTGGWEQYFGPGTRLTVT.

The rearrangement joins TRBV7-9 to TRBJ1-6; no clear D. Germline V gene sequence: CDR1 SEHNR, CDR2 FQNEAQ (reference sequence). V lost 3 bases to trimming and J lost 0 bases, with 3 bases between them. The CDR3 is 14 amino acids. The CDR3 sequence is CASSFSSYNSPLHF. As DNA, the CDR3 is TGTGCCAGCAGCTTCAGCTCCTATAATTCACCCCTCCACTTT.

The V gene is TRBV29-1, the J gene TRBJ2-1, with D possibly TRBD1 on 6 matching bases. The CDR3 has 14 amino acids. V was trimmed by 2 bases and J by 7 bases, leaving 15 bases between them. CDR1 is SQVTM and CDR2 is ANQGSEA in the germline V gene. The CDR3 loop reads CSVESFRGGNEQFF. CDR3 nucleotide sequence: TGCAGCGTTGAATCGTTCAGGGGCGGGAATGAGCAGTTCTTC.